At least ten counts were recorded for the clone carrying this T cell receptor beta chain. The V end was cut by 4 bases, the J end by 8 bases, with 12 bases between. This CDR3 comprises 12 residues. Germline values: CDR1 SQVTM, CDR2 ANQGSEA. The authors ran a second PCR of 7 to 11 cycles using a sample-barcoded 5' primer and a J-beta primer mix. TCRdb used MiXCR to reprocess the 5' RACE reads, holding one entry per CDR3 protein. The sample yields about 970,000 distinct CDR3 sequences, about 51% seen once. The data originate from a study of blood T cells in healthy people across ages. Study information: About one barcoded beta molecule per two T cells was captured by template switching.

The receptor's source is a woman aged 55-70 years in good health. V and J are TRBV29-1 and TRBJ2-1; a weak D match, TRBD1 (7 bases). Sequenced input: blood. The DNA of the CDR3 is TGCAGCGTTGTGGAGGGGACAGATGAGCAGTTCTTC. It is translated as CSVVEGTDEQFF.